The 32 T cell receptor beta chains listed next were all sequenced from one sample in a study of blood T cell repertoires in COVID-19. The data were produced by immunoSEQ multiplex PCR, yet TCRdb's version contains in-frame clones alone and is incomplete. The sample has about 35,000 clones, 70% to 90% seen once. The sequenced material came from peripheral blood. Source of these receptors: a human donor in a cohort sampled during active COVID-19.

CDR3 nucleotides: TGTGCCACCAGCAGCAGGGAAATGAACACTGAAGCTTTCTTT. Its translation is CATSSREMNTEAFF. This chain joins TRBV15 and TRBJ1-1; TRBD1 is a possible D gene (5 bases). V was shortened by 3 bases and J by 0 bases, with 8 bases between the two germline ends. This CDR3 is 14 amino acids long. From germline, CDR1 is LNHNV and CDR2 YYDKDF (reference sequence). The whole variable domain, remainder taken from reference TRBV15 and TRBJ1-1, is DAMVIQNPRYQVTQFGKPVTLSCSQTLNHNVMYWYQQKSSQAPKLLFHYYDKDFNNEADTPDNFQSRRPNTSFCFLDIRSPGLGDTAMYLCATSSREMNTEAFFGQGTRLTVV.

The chain carries TRBV7-9 and TRBJ2-2; 9 bases are a match to TRBD2. The CDR3 is 15 amino acids. Germline V gene data show CDR1 as SEHNR and CDR2 as FQNEAQ (reference sequence). V lost 5 bases and J lost 5; bases outside the gene matches: 6. The CDR3 sequence: CASSPRTSDTGELFF. CDR3 DNA sequence: TGTGCCAGCAGCCCAAGGACTAGCGATACCGGGGAGCTGTTTTTT.

This chain links TRBV29-1 with TRBJ2-7; tentatively, D is TRBD1 (6 bases). The CDR3 sequence is 13 residues long. Germline-derived CDR1 and CDR2 are SQVTM and ANQGSEA. V was clipped by 0 bases and J by 9 bases, with 15 bases between them. In DNA, the CDR3 is TGCAGCGTTGAAGACAGGGGCCTCCGGGGGCAGTACTTC. Protein product: CSVEDRGLRGQYF.

This chain joins TRBV15 and TRBJ1-4; D is possibly TRBD1 (6 bases). This CDR3 spans 17 amino acids. The germline CDR1 and CDR2 sequences are LNHNV and YYDKDF (reference sequence). V was trimmed by 0 bases and J by 7 bases, leaving 18 bases between them. The CDR3 coding sequence is TGTGCCACCAGCAGAGATCTGATAGGCCAGGGGACTGAAAAACTGTTTTTT. Residues: CATSRDLIGQGTEKLFF.

CDR3 DNA sequence: TGTGCCAGCAGCGCCGGGACAGGGGACACCGGGGAGCTGTTTTTT. Protein: CASSAGTGDTGELFF. V gene TRBV3-1 (or the pseudogene TRBV3-2) combines with J gene TRBJ2-2, with TRBD1 matching 10 bases. The V segment lost 5 bases and the J segment 3 bases; nucleotides outside the gene matches: 3. The CDR3 runs to 15 residues. The germline CDR1 and CDR2 sequences are LGHDT and YNNKEL (reference sequence).

This clone appeared a single time. This chain joins TRBV5-5 and TRBJ2-2; perhaps TRBD2 as D (6 bases). This CDR3 contains 17 residues. The germline V gene encodes CDR1 SGHKS and CDR2 YYEKEE (reference sequence). With 0 bases removed from V and 3 bases from J, the gap between germline ends came to 15 bases. This CDR3 is CASSLGAGGSHTGELFF. CDR3 in DNA: TGTGCCAGCAGCTTGGGGGCTGGGGGGTCGCACACCGGGGAGCTGTTTTTT.

The rearrangement joins TRBV5-1 to TRBJ2-5; TRBD1 matches 8 bases. V trimming: 2 bases; J trimming: 7 bases; junction bases outside the gene matches: 4. Germline V gives CDR1 SGHRS, CDR2 YFSETQ. The CDR3 sequence is 13 residues long. CDR3 in DNA: TGCGCCAGCAGCTTCGAGGGGACAGGGACCCAGTACTTC. This gives the protein CASSFEGTGTQYF.

This rearrangement joins TRBV11-2 to TRBJ1-2, with 9 bases fitting TRBD1. This CDR3 is 15 amino acids long. Germline CDR1 is SGHAT and CDR2 is FQNNGV. V was pared by 5 bases and J by 1 base, with 5 bases of the junction left unmatched. The CDR3 DNA follows: TGTGCCAGCAGCGAGGGGACAGGGAATAACTATGGCTACACCTTC. Translating gives CASSEGTGNNYGYTF. Combining the CDR3 with reference TRBV11-2 and TRBJ1-2 gives the whole variable domain EAGVAQSPRYKIIEKRQSVAFWCNPISGHATLYWYQQILGQGPKLLIQFQNNGVVDDSQLPKDRFSAERLKGVDSTLKIQPAKLEDSAVYLCASSEGTGNNYGYTFGSGTRLTVV.

The DNA for the CDR3 is TGTGCCAGCAGCTACGGACAGAGACTTAATGAAAAACTGTTTTTT. Its protein is CASSYGQRLNEKLFF. The J gene is TRBJ1-4, the V gene TRBV5-5, with D maybe TRBD1 (6 bases). This CDR3 is built from 15 residues. The ends were cut back, 3 bases at V and 4 bases at J, with 13 bases in the middle. The V gene's germline CDR1 is SGHKS and CDR2 YYEKEE (reference sequence).

The chain links TRBV28 to TRBJ2-2, with D perhaps matching TRBD1 (5 bases). The CDR3 sequence is 11 residues long. Trimming removed 10 bases from V and 7 bases from J, with 10 bases in between. The germline CDR1 and CDR2 sequences are MDHEN and SYDVKM. The CDR3 reads CATRAHGELFF. The CDR3 DNA reads as TGTGCCACCAGGGCCCACGGGGAGCTGTTTTTT.

The rearrangement uses TRBV10-3 and TRBJ2-3, with D possibly being TRBD2 (6 bases). This CDR3 region has 14 residues. V lost 4 bases and J lost 1, with 9 bases in between. Germline V lookup: CDR1 ENHRY, CDR2 SYGVKD. CDR3 DNA sequence: TGTGCCATCAGTGTGGGCGGGGGCACAGATACGCAGTATTTT. Encoded protein: CAISVGGGTDTQYF.

The J gene is TRBJ1-5, the V gene TRBV7-8; possibly TRBD1 for D (5 bases). Germline values: CDR1 SGHVS, CDR2 FQNEAQ. V lost 5 bases, J lost 1 base, and 12 bases lay in between. This CDR3 region has 15 residues. The CDR3, as DNA: TGTGCCAGCAGCGCAGTGGGGGGGAGCAATCAGCCCCAGCATTTT. Translated, it gives CASSAVGGSNQPQHF.

The chain recombines TRBV2 with TRBJ1-5; 10 nucleotides align to TRBD1. This CDR3 region has 14 residues. The germline V gene has CDR1 SNHLY and CDR2 FYNNEI. The ends lost 7 bases at V and 4 bases at J; junction bases unmatched: 4. The CDR3 DNA reads as TGTGCCAGCATGGGGGACAGGGGAAATCAGCCCCAGCATTTT. Encoded protein: CASMGDRGNQPQHF.

Only one count was recorded for this clone. This chain links TRBV27 with TRBJ1-6, with TRBD1 matching over 10 bases. The CDR3 is made up of 18 amino acids. Germline-derived CDR1 and CDR2 are MNHEY and SMNVEV (reference sequence). J was trimmed by 9 bases and V by 0 bases; bases with no gene match: 11. In DNA form, the CDR3 reads TGTGCCAGCAGTTTATCTTGGCCCCGGGGACAGGGGTTTTCACCCCTCCACTTT. This encodes CASSLSWPRGQGFSPLHF.

The V call is TRBV18, the J call TRBJ1-1; a possible D gene is TRBD1 (6 bases). V dropped 2 bases and J dropped 1 base, with 11 bases sitting between them. Per germline, CDR1 KGHSH and CDR2 LQKENI. The CDR3 sequence is 15 residues long. CDR3 DNA: TGTGCCAGCTCACCAGGGGCCAGGGGGAACACTGAAGCTTTCTTT. Protein sequence: CASSPGARGNTEAFF.

V is TRBV7-2 and J is TRBJ1-2; D might be TRBD1 (5 bases). CDR1 is SGHTA and CDR2 is FQGNSA in the germline V gene. Trimming stripped 4 bases from V and 8 bases from J, with 20 bases between. This CDR3 has 15 residues. CDR3 DNA sequence: TGTGCCAGCAGCTCGGGACTGGGTTTCATAGAAGGCTACACCTTC. Translated: CASSSGLGFIEGYTF.

This chain connects TRBV11-3 to TRBJ2-3; weak D call: TRBD1 (5 bases). Germline values: CDR1 SGHNT, CDR2 YENEEA. The CDR3 runs 14 residues. V lost 1 base and J 4 bases, leaving 9 bases between the germline ends. The CDR3 reads CASSLAQGSDTQYF. For the CDR3, the DNA is TGTGCCAGCAGCTTAGCCCAGGGCTCAGATACGCAGTATTTT.

This clone was seen only a few times. The J gene is TRBJ1-5, the V gene TRBV2; no definite D call. CDR3 size: 14 residues. Germline CDR1 reads SNHLY; CDR2 reads FYNNEI. Between the trimmed V and J ends, which lost 2 bases and 3 bases, there was a span of 8 bases. CDR3 nucleotide sequence: TGTGCCAGCAGTGAACTCACAGACAATCAGCCCCAGCATTTT. Protein: CASSELTDNQPQHF. Full variable domain (rest looked up from reference TRBV2 and TRBJ1-5): EPEVTQTPSHQVTQMGQEVILRCVPISNHLYFYWYRQILGQKVEFLVSFYNNEISEKSEIFDDQFSVERPDGSNFTLKIRSTKLEDSAMYFCASSELTDNQPQHFGDGTRLSIL.

The chain recombines TRBV5-1 with TRBJ2-1, with TRBD2 identical over 11 bases. V gave up 7 bases and J gave up 4 bases; unmatched junction bases: 1. The germline CDR1 and CDR2 sequences are SGHRS and YFSETQ. The CDR3 contains 13 residues. CDR3 coding DNA: TGCGCCAGCGGGACTAGCGGATACAATGAGCAGTTCTTC. Translation: CASGTSGYNEQFF. Drawing the rest from reference TRBV5-1 and TRBJ2-1, the complete variable domain is KAGVTQTPRYLIKTRGQQVTLSCSPISGHRSVSWYQQTPGQGLQFLFEYFSETQRNKGNFPGRFSGRQFSNSRSEMNVSTLELGDSALYLCASGTSGYNEQFFGPGTRLTVL.

This rearrangement joins TRBV6-5 to TRBJ1-6, with a tentative D call TRBD1 (5 bases). This CDR3 spans 15 amino acids. CDR1 is MNHEY, CDR2 SVGAGI, per germline. V dropped 2 bases and J dropped 10 bases, with 15 bases sitting between them. The CDR3 is CASSYGGGWESPLHF. In DNA form, the CDR3 reads TGTGCCAGCAGTTACGGGGGAGGGTGGGAATCACCCCTCCACTTT.

The chain links TRBV18 to TRBJ1-2; D unclear. This CDR3 contains 15 residues. V was pared by 2 bases and J by 2 bases, with 12 bases between. Germline V gives CDR1 KGHSH, CDR2 LQKENI. The CDR3 DNA reads TGTGCCAGCTCACCATCGGCAGGCAGGAACTATGGCTACACCTTC. Translating gives CASSPSAGRNYGYTF.

The V gene is TRBV19, the J gene TRBJ2-6, with D unresolved. The V end lost 5 bases, the J end lost 1 base, and 12 bases lay between the germline ends. The V gene's germline CDR1 is LNHDA and CDR2 SQIVND (reference sequence). The CDR3 extends over 16 amino acids. The DNA for the CDR3 is TGTGCCAGTAGTCCGACCCTGAGGTCTGGGGCCAACGTCCTGACTTTC. It specifies CASSPTLRSGANVLTF.

The chain couples TRBV19 to TRBJ2-7; 7 bases line up with TRBD2. V was pared by 4 bases and J by 4 bases, with 1 base of the junction left unmatched. Looked up from germline, CDR1 is LNHDA and CDR2 is SQIVND (reference sequence). This CDR3 region has 12 residues. In DNA, the CDR3 is TGTGCCAGTAGTAGGGGGGGGTACGAGCAGTACTTC. Its translation: CASSRGGYEQYF.

The V and J genes are TRBV19 and TRBJ1-1; a weak D match, TRBD1 (5 bases). Germline CDR1 and CDR2: LNHDA and SQIVND (reference sequence). V was shortened by 5 bases and J by 0 bases, with 10 bases between the two germline ends. This CDR3 contains 14 residues. This CDR3 reads CASSHRRMNTEAFF. CDR3 bases: TGTGCCAGTAGTCACAGGAGAATGAACACTGAAGCTTTCTTT.

The chain has TRBV5-1 and TRBJ1-6, with 10 nucleotides matching TRBD1. Germline V CDR1 and CDR2: SGHRS, YFSETQ. J lost 3 bases, V lost 3 bases, and 3 bases had no gene match. This CDR3 region has 16 residues. CDR3 bases: TGCGCCAGCAGCTCGGGACAGGGGTACTATAATTCACCCCTCCACTTT. Protein sequence: CASSSGQGYYNSPLHF.

Comments on this clone: The germline gene is not matched at one end of the junction; a read error may be the cause. The chain links TRBV6-1 to TRBJ1-1, with TRBD1 identical over 7 bases. CDR1 is MNHNS, CDR2 SASEGT, per germline. This CDR3 has 14 residues. This CDR3 reads CASREDRVALSAFF. Here the CDR3 DNA reads TGTGCCAGCAGAGAAGACAGGGTGGCTCTGTCGGCTTTCTTT.

The chain recombines TRBV6-6 with TRBJ2-7; no reliable D call. The CDR3 is 12 amino acids. V lost 8 bases to trimming and J lost 7 bases, with 15 bases between them. The germline gives CDR1 MNHNY, CDR2 SVGAGI (reference sequence). Here the CDR3 reads CASGDRVGEQYF. CDR3 in DNA: TGTGCCAGCGGTGACCGCGTCGGGGAGCAGTACTTC.

The chain links TRBV10-1 to TRBJ2-3; D might be TRBD2 (5 bases). The CDR3 runs 14 residues. V was cut by 0 bases and J by 5 bases, with 9 bases left in between. Per the germline V gene, CDR1 is WNHNN and CDR2 is SYGVQD (reference sequence). In nucleotides, the CDR3 is TGCGCCAGCAGTGAGTCCGGGGTAGTAGATACGCAGTATTTT. Translating it yields CASSESGVVDTQYF.

This chain connects TRBV27 to TRBJ1-4; a weak D match, TRBD1 (5 bases). Germline V gene sequence: CDR1 MNHEY, CDR2 SMNVEV (reference sequence). Between the trimmed V and J ends, which lost 3 bases and 8 bases, there was a span of 13 bases. The CDR3 is 14 residues long. The CDR3 nucleotides are TGTGCCAGCAGTTTTGGAGGGGCGGGAGAAAAACTGTTTTTT. This codes for CASSFGGAGEKLFF.

This chain links TRBV7-9 with TRBJ2-3; 11 positions agree with TRBD2. The J segment lost 4 bases and the V segment lost 5 bases, leaving 5 bases of the junction unmatched. Germline V gene sequence: CDR1 SEHNR, CDR2 FQNEAQ (reference sequence). The CDR3 runs 15 residues. CDR3 nucleotides: TGTGCCAGCAGCCCATGGACTAGCGGGCCAGATACGCAGTATTTT. It specifies CASSPWTSGPDTQYF.

This chain connects TRBV7-2 to TRBJ2-1, with 10 bases lining up with TRBD1. CDR1 is SGHTA, CDR2 FQGNSA, per germline. V dropped 5 bases and J dropped 12; count of bases not matched to a gene: 13. CDR3 size: 15 residues. The CDR3 DNA follows: TGTGCCAGCAGCATTGGACAGGGGGGCGGGTTCGGGCAGTTCTTC. Its protein is CASSIGQGGGFGQFF.

This chain joins TRBV28 and TRBJ1-5; D perhaps matches TRBD1 (5 bases). The V gene's germline CDR1 is MDHEN and CDR2 SYDVKM. This CDR3 is built from 14 residues. The germline V and J ends were trimmed by 6 bases and 1 base, with 10 bases remaining between them. The CDR3 DNA sequence: TGTGCCAGCAGCAAGACAGCGAGCAATCAGCCCCAGCATTTT. Its translation: CASSKTASNQPQHF.